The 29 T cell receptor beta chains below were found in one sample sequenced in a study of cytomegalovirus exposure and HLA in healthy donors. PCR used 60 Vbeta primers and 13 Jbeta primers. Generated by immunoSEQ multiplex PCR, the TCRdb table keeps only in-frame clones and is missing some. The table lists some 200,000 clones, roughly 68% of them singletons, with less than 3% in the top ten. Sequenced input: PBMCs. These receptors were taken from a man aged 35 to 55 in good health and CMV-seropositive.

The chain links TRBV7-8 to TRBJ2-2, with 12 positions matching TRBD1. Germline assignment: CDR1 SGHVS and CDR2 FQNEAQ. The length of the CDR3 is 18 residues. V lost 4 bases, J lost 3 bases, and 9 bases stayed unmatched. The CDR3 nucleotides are TGTGCCAGCAGCTCGCGGGACAGGGGGCCTTTGTACACCGGGGAGCTGTTTTTT. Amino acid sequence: CASSSRDRGPLYTGELFF.

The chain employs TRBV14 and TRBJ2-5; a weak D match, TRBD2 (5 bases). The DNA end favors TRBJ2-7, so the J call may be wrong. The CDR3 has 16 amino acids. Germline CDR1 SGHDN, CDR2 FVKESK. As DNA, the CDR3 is TGTGCCAGCAGCCAGGGCAGCGGTCGCACCAGTTACGAGCAGTACTTC. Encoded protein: CASSQGSGRTSYEQYF.

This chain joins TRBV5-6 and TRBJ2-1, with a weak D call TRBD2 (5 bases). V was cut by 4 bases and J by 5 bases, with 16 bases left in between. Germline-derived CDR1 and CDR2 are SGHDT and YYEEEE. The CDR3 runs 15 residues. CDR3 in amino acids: CASSGPGGWDNEQFF. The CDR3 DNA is TGTGCCAGCAGCGGCCCCGGAGGCTGGGACAATGAGCAGTTCTTC.

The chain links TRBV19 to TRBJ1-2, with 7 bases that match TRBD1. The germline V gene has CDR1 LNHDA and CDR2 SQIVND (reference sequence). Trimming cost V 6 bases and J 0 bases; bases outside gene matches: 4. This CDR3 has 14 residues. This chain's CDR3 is CASSRDRTNYGYTF. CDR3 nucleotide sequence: TGTGCCAGTAGCCGGGACAGAACTAACTATGGCTACACCTTC.

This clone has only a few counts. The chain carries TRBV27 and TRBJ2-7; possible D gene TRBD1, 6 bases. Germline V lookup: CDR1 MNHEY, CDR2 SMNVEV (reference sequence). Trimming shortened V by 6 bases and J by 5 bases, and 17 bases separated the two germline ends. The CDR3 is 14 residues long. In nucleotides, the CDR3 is TGTGCCAGCAGGCCTCTAGGGGGATCCCACGAGCAGTACTTC. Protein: CASRPLGGSHEQYF.

The DNA for the CDR3 is TGTGCCAGCAGCTTCCCCAGGGGGCGAGAGACCCAGTACTTC. Amino acids: CASSFPRGRETQYF. This sequence joins TRBV7-9 and TRBJ2-5, with 8 bases matching TRBD1. Germline V lookup: CDR1 SEHNR, CDR2 FQNEAQ (reference sequence). There are 14 residues in the CDR3. V was clipped by 3 bases and J by 4 bases; unmatched bases: 4. The whole variable domain, remainder taken from reference TRBV7-9 and TRBJ2-5, is DTGVSQNPRHKITKRGQNVTFRCDPISEHNRLYWYRQTLGQGPEFLTYFQNEAQLEKSRLLSDRFSAERPKGSFSTLEIQRTEQGDSAMYLCASSFPRGRETQYFGPGTRLLVL.

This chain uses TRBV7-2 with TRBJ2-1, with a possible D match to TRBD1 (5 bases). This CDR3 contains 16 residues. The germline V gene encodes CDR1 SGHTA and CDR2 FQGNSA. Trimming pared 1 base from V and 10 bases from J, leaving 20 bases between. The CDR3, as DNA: TGTGCCAGCAGCTTAGGTCTAGGGGTAACCTCAGTCGAGCAGTTCTTC. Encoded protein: CASSLGLGVTSVEQFF.

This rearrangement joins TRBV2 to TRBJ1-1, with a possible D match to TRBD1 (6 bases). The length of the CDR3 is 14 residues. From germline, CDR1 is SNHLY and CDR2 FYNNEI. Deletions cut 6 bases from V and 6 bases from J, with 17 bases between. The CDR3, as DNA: TGTGCCAGCAGCCCAATACAACAGGGACCTGAAGCTTTCTTT. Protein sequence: CASSPIQQGPEAFF.

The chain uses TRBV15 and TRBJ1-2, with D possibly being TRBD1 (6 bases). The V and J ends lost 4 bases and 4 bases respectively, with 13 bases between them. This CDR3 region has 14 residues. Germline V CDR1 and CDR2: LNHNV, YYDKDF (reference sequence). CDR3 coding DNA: TGTGCCACCAGCATTACAGGGTTGGGCTATGGCTACACCTTC. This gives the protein CATSITGLGYGYTF. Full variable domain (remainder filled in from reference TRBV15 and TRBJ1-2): DAMVIQNPRYQVTQFGKPVTLSCSQTLNHNVMYWYQQKSSQAPKLLFHYYDKDFNNEADTPDNFQSRRPNTSFCFLDIRSPGLGDTAMYLCATSITGLGYGYTFGSGTRLTVV.

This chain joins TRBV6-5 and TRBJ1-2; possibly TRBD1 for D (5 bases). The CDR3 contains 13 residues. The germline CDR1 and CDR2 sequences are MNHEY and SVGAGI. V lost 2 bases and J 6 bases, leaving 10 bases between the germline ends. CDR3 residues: CASSYAGLDGYTF. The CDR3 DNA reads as TGTGCCAGCAGTTACGCAGGGCTTGATGGCTACACCTTC.

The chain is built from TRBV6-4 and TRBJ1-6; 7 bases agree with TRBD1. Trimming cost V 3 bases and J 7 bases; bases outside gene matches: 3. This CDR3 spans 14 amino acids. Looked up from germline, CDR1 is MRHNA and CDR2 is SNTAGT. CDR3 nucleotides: TGTGCCAGCAGTGAAGGGGGCCCCAATTCACCCCTCCACTTT. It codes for CASSEGGPNSPLHF.

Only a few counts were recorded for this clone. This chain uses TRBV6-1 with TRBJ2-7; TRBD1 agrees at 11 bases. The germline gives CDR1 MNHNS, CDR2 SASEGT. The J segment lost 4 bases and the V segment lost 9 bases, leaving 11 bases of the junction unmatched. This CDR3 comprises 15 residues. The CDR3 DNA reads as TGTGCCAGTATATGGGGGACAGGGGGGGATTACGAGCAGTACTTC. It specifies CASIWGTGGDYEQYF.

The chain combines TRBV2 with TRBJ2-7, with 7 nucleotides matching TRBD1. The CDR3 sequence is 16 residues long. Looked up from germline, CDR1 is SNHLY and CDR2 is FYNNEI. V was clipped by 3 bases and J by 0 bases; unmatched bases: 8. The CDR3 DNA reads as TGTGCCAGCAGTGAGACAGGGTTAGCATACTCCTACGAGCAGTACTTC. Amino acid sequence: CASSETGLAYSYEQYF.

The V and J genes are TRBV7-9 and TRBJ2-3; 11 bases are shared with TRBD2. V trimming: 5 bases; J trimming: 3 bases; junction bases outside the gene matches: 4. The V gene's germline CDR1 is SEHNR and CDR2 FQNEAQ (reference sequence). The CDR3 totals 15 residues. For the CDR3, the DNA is TGTGCCAGCAGCCCCACTAGCGGGGGTACAGATACGCAGTATTTT. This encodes CASSPTSGGTDTQYF.

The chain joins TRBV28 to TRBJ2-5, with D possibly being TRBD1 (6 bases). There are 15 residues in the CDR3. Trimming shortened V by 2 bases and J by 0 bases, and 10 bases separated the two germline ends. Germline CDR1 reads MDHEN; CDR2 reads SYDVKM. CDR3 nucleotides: TGTGCCAGCAGTTTAGATACAGGGAACCAAGAGACCCAGTACTTC. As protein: CASSLDTGNQETQYF.

The CDR3 sequence is CASSAAAGASPLDTQYF. The CDR3 nucleotides read TGTGCCAGCAGTGCCGCGGCTGGTGCCTCTCCCCTAGATACGCAGTATTTT. This chain uses TRBV6-1 with TRBJ2-3; D remains unclear. This CDR3 contains 17 residues. The germline V and J ends were trimmed by 4 bases and 5 bases, with 22 bases remaining between them. Germline V gene data show CDR1 as MNHNS and CDR2 as SASEGT.

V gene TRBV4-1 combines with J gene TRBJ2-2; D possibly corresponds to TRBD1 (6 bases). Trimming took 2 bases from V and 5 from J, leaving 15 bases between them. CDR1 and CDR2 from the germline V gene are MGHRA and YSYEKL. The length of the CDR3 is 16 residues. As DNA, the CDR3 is TGCGCCAGCAGCCAACAGCCACAGGGAAGGACCGGGGAGCTGTTTTTT. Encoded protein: CASSQQPQGRTGELFF.

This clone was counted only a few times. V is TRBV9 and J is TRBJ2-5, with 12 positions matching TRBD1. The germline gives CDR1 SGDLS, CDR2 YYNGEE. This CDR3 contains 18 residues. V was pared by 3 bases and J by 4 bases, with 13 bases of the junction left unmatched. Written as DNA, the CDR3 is TGTGCCAGCAGCGCCCTTGGGACAGGGGGCGCGGGGGGAGAGACCCAGTACTTC. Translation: CASSALGTGGAGGETQYF.

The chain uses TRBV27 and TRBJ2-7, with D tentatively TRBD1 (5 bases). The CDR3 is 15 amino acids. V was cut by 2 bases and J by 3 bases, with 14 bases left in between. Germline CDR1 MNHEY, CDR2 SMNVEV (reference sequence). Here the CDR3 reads CASSLNRQLDYEQYF. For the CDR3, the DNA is TGTGCCAGCAGTTTAAACCGACAGCTAGACTACGAGCAGTACTTC.

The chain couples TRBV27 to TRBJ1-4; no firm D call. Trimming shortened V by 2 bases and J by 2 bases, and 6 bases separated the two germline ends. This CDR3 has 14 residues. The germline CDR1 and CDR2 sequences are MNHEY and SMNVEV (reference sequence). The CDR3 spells CASSLTGTNEKLFF. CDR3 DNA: TGTGCCAGCAGTTTAACCGGGACTAATGAAAAACTGTTTTTT.

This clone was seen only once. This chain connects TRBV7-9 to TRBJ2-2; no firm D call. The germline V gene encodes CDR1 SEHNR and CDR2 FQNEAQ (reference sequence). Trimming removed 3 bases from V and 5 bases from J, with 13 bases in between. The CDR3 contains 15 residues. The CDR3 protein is CASSLYNQFTGELFF. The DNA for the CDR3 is TGTGCCAGCAGCTTGTACAATCAGTTTACCGGGGAGCTGTTTTTT. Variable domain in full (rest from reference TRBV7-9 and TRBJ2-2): DTGVSQNPRHKITKRGQNVTFRCDPISEHNRLYWYRQTLGQGPEFLTYFQNEAQLEKSRLLSDRFSAERPKGSFSTLEIQRTEQGDSAMYLCASSLYNQFTGELFFGEGSRLTVL.

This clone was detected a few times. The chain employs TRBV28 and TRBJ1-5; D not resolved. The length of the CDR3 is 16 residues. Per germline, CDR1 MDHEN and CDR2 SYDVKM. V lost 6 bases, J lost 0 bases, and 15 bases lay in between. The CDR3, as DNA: TGTGCCAGCAGGGGAGCGGACGGTCTTAGCAATCAGCCCCAGCATTTT. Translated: CASRGADGLSNQPQHF.

The CDR3 DNA sequence: TGTGCCAGCCTTCGGTTTAGAAGCGGTTCCTACGAGCAGTACTTC. Its protein product is CASLRFRSGSYEQYF. This chain joins TRBV6-5 and TRBJ2-7; a possible D gene is TRBD2 (5 bases). Trimming left V 8 bases short and J 1 base short, with 18 bases between. Germline V gene lookup returns CDR1 MNHEY and CDR2 SVGAGI. This CDR3 comprises 15 residues.

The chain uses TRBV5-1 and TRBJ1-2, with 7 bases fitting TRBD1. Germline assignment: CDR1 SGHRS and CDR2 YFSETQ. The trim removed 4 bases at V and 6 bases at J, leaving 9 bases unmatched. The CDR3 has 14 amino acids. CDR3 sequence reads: CASSPRGDGHGYTF. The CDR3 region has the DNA TGCGCCAGCAGCCCCAGGGGGGACGGCCATGGCTACACCTTC.

CDR3 nucleotide sequence: TGTGCCAGCAGCTCTTGGGACAGGAGCTCCTACAATGAGCAGTTCTTC. Its translation: CASSSWDRSSYNEQFF. V gene TRBV7-9 combines with J gene TRBJ2-1, with 8 bases lining up with TRBD1. Germline CDR1 is SEHNR and CDR2 is FQNEAQ (reference sequence). This CDR3 has 16 amino acids. V lost 4 bases, J lost 0 bases, and 5 bases stayed unmatched.

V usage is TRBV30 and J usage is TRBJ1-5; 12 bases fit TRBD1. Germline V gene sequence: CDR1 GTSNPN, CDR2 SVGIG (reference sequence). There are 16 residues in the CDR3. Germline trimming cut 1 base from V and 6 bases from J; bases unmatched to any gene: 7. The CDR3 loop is CAWSEKGTGGGQPQHF. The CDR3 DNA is TGTGCCTGGAGTGAAAAAGGGACAGGGGGCGGTCAGCCCCAGCATTTT.

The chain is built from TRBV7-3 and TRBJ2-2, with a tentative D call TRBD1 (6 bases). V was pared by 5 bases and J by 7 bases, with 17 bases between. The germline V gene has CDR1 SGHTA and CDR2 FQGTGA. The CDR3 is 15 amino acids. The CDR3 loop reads CASSPSRTESGELFF. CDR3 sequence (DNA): TGTGCCAGCAGCCCCTCACGGACAGAGAGCGGGGAGCTGTTTTTT.

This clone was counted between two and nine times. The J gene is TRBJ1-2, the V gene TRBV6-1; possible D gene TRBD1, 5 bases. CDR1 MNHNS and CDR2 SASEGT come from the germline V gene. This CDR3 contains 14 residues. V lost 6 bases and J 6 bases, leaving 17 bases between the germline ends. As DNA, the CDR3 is TGTGCCAGCAGGGAGGGACCCCACGAGGATGGCTACACCTTC. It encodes CASREGPHEDGYTF.

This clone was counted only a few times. CDR3 sequence: CASSQSSAAPSNQPQHF. CDR3 in DNA: TGCGCCAGCAGTCAATCGAGTGCGGCCCCTAGCAATCAGCCCCAGCATTTT. The chain couples TRBV23-1 to TRBJ1-5; no firm D call. TRBV23-1 is filed as an ORF, its function uncertain. Deletions cut 0 bases from V and 0 bases from J, with 12 bases between. CDR3 length equals 17 residues.